This T cell receptor beta chain was recorded in a study of shared clonotypes between healthy human individuals. Overall study: A couple of women and three men aged 18 to 49 served as donors.

The CDR3 covers 15 residues. In germline, CDR1 is MNHNS, CDR2 SASEGT. Trimming took 6 bases from V and 1 from J, leaving 15 bases between them. The assay was immunoSEQ multiplex PCR, and TCRdb's table has in-frame clones only and misses some. The sample contains millions of clones, about 92% of which appear only once. Sequencing was performed on naive CD4+ T cells sorted from blood. The subset denotes: CD45RA+ positively selected. The receptor comes from a man in his late teens or twenties in good health. The rearrangement links TRBV6-1 to TRBJ2-5; D is perhaps TRBD1 or TRBD2 (5 bases each). CDR3 sequence reads: CASRRARAVQETQYF. Here the CDR3 DNA reads TGTGCCAGCAGGAGGGCCAGGGCAGTCCAAGAGACCCAGTACTTC.